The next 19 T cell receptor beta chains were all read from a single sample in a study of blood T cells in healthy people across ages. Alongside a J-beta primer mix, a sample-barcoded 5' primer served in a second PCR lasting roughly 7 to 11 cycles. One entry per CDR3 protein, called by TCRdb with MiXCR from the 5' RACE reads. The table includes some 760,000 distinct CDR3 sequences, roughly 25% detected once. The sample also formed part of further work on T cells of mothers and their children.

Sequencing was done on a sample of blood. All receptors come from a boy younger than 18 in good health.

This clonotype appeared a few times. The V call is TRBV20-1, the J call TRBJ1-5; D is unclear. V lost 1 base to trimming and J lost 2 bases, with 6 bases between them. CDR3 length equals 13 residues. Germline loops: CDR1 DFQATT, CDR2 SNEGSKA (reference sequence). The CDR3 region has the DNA TGCAGTGCTAGAGCCACGGGCAATCAGCCCCAGCATTTT. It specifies CSARATGNQPQHF.

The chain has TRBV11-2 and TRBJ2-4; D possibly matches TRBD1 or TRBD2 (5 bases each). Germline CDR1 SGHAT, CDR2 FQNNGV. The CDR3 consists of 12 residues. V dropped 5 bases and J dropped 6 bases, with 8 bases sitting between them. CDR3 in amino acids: CASSGDANIQYF. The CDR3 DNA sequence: TGTGCCAGCAGCGGGGACGCAAACATTCAGTACTTC. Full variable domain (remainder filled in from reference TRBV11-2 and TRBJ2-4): EAGVAQSPRYKIIEKRQSVAFWCNPISGHATLYWYQQILGQGPKLLIQFQNNGVVDDSQLPKDRFSAERLKGVDSTLKIQPAKLEDSAVYLCASSGDANIQYFGAGTRLSVL.

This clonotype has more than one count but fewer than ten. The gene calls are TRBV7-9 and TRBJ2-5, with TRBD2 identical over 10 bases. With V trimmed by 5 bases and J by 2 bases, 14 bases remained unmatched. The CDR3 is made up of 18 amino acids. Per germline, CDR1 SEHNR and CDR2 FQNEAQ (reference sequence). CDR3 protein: CASSRRTWLAGAQETQYF. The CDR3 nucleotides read TGTGCCAGCAGCCGTAGAACTTGGCTAGCGGGGGCACAAGAGACCCAGTACTTC.

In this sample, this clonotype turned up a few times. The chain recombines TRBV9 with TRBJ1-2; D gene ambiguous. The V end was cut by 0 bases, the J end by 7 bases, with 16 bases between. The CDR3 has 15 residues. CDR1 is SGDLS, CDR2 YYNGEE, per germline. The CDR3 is CASSVASLPGGGYTF. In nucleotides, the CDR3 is TGTGCCAGCAGCGTAGCTTCTCTTCCCGGAGGTGGCTACACCTTC.

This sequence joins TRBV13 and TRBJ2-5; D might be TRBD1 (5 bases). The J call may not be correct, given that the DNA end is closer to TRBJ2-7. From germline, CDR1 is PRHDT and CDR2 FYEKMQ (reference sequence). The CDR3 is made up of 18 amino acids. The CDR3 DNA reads TGTGCCAGCAGCTCACACCGAGCCCCGACAGACCCCTCCTACGAGCAGTACTTC. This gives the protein CASSSHRAPTDPSYEQYF.

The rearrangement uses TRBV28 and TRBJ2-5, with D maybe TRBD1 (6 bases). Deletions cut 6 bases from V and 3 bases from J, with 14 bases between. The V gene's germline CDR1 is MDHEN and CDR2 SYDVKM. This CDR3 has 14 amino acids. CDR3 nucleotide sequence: TGTGCCAGCAGACCCCCAGGGGCAGAAGAGACCCAGTACTTC. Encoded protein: CASRPPGAEETQYF.

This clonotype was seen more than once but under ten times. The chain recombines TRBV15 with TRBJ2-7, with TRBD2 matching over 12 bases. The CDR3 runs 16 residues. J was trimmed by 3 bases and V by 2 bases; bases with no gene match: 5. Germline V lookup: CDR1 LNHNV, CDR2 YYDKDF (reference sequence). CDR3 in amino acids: CATSRPGLAGIYEQYF. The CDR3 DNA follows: TGTGCCACCAGCAGACCCGGACTAGCGGGGATCTACGAGCAGTACTTC.

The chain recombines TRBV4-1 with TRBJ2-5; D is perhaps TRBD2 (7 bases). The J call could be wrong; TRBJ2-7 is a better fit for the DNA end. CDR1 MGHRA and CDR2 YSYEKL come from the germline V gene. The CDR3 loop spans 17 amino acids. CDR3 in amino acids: CASSQRTGGYKPYEQYF. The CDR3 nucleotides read TGCGCCAGCAGCCAGCGGACGGGGGGCTACAAACCCTACGAGCAGTACTTC.

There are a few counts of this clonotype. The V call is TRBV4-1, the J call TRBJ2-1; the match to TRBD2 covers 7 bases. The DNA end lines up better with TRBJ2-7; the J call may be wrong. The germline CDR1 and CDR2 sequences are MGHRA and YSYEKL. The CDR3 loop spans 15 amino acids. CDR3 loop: CASSQVPLAAYEQYF. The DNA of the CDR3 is TGCGCCAGCAGCCAAGTACCGCTAGCGGCCTACGAGCAGTACTTC.

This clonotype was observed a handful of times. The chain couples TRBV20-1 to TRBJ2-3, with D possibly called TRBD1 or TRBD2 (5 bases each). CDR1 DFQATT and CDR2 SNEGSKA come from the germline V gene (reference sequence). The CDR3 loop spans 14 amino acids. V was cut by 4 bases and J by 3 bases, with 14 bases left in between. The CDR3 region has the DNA TGCAGTGCTAATCCCCCTGAGGGGACAGATACGCAGTATTTT. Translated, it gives CSANPPEGTDTQYF.

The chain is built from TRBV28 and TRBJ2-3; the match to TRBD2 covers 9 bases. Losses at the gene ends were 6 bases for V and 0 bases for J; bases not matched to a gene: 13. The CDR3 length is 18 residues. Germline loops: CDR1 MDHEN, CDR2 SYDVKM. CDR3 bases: TGTGCCAGCAGCGGGCGGGCTAGCGGGAAAGCTAGCACAGATACGCAGTATTTT. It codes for CASSGRASGKASTDTQYF.

CDR3: CASLTGIHEQYF. In nucleotides, the CDR3 is TGTGCCAGCTTAACAGGGATCCACGAGCAGTACTTC. V usage is TRBV2 and J usage is TRBJ2-7, with D possibly matching TRBD1 (6 bases). V lost 8 bases and J 5 bases, leaving 13 bases between the germline ends. Germline lookup yields CDR1 SNHLY and CDR2 FYNNEI. The CDR3 covers 12 residues.

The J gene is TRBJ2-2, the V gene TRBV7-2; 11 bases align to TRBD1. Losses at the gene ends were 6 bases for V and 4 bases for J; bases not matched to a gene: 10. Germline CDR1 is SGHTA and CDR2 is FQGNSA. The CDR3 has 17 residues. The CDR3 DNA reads TGTGCCAGCAGAGCAGCTTCCGGGACAGGGGGCACCGGGGAGCTGTTTTTT. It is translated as CASRAASGTGGTGELFF.

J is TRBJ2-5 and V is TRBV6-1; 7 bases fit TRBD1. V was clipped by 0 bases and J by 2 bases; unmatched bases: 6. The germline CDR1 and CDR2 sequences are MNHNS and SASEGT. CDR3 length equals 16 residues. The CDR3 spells CASSEAIGTVQETQYF. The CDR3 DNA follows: TGTGCCAGCAGTGAAGCAATTGGGACAGTACAAGAGACCCAGTACTTC.

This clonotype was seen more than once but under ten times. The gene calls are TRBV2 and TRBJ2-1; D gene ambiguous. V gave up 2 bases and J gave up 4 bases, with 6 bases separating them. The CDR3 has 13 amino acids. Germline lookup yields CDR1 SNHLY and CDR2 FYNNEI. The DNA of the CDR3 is TGTGCCAGCAGTGAACCCGGTTACAATGAGCAGTTCTTC. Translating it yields CASSEPGYNEQFF.

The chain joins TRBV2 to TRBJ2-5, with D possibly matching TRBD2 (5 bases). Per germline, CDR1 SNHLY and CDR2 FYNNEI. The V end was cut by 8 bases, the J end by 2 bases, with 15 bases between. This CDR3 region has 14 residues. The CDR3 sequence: CASHSAGFQETQYF. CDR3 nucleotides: TGTGCCAGCCATTCTGCGGGCTTTCAAGAGACCCAGTACTTC.

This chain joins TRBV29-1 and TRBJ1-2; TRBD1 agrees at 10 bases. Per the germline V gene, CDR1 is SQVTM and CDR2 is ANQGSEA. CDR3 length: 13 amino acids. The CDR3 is CGGGTGEGYGYTF. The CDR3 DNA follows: TGCGGCGGGGGGACAGGGGAGGGCTATGGCTACACCTTC.

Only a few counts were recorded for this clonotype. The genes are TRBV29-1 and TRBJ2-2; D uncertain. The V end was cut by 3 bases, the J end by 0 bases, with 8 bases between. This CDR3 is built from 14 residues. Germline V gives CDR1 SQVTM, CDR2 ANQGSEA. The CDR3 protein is CSVDGRANTGELFF. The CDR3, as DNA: TGCAGCGTTGATGGGCGCGCGAACACCGGGGAGCTGTTTTTT.

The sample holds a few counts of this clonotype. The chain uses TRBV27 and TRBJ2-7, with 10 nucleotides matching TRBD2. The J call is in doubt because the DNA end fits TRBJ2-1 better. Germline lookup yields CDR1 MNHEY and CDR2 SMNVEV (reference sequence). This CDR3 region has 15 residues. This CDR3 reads CASSSTSGFWREQFF. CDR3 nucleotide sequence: TGTGCCAGCAGTTCGACTAGCGGGTTTTGGCGGGAGCAGTTCTTC.